One T cell receptor beta chain is described in this entry. The antigen it recognizes is unknown. No much larger clonotype is one base removed from it; base qualities were not supplied. TCRbeta CDR3 regions were amplified from genomic DNA by means of the immunoSEQ Assay, a bias-controlled multiplex PCR. In the paper's pipeline: Within the assay, amplification of reference gene primers was used to estimate how many nucleated cells each sample contained. Sequence reads were collapsed and filtered to measure the absolute abundance of every unique TCRbeta CDR3 rearrangement. For each sample, productive Simpson clonality was calculated as the square root of Simpson's diversity index across productive rearrangements. Here the immuneACCESS table is served through TCRdb, limited to in-frame sequences with V and J called. Missing clones are a known gap in these copies; in checked studies unresolved V genes cover under half, and the rest lacks a known reason. That table furnishes V, J and clone size, whereas the DNA furnished D and trimming. The sample table holds a few hundred thousand clones, of which more than 70% were seen once. 0.9% to 1% of the sample is held by the ten biggest clonotypes.

These data come from a study of blood T cell repertoires in COVID-19 (dated by TCRdb to the early 2020s). About the full investigation: Collaborator samples came from the United States, Italy and Spain and covered acute and convalescent phases of COVID-19. The material from the prospective study consisted of cDNA or gDNA derived from T cells, B-cell-depleted T cells, or PBMCs. The sample metadata nearly always contained a de-identified subject ID, COVID-19 status, age in years and sex. Where HLA class I and class II types were available, the types were taken from metadata supplied by the sample provider, not from assay-based typing. Subjects who had been exposed to COVID-19, were actively infected with it, or had recovered from it provided the deeply sampled blood TCRbeta repertoires that made up the dataset. A freely available public database, intended as a resource for researchers studying the immune response to SARS-CoV-2, is where the repertoires were released. The samples were drawn from two sources: the first 160 participants of the ongoing ImmuneRACE study, and approximately 1,300 subjects contributed by 6 global collaborators. General conclusions and limits of the study: How much clinical and demographic metadata was included differed by source and by participant, and the metadata was provided uncurated.

The CDR3, from cysteine to phenylalanine, totals 14 residues. The read is trimmed to its CDR3 DNA, 42 bases read in frame from base 1. V is reduced by 1 base and J by 6 bases, leaving a spacing of 10 bases between them. CDR1 and CDR2, looked up from the germline V gene, are KGHDR and SFDVKD. Samples from volunteer blood donors who had recovered from COVID-19 were contributed by a second Seattle source. Whole blood was collected in K2EDTA tubes by collaborating institutions according to the institutions' own protocols. For TCRbeta analysis, collaborators shipped samples as frozen whole blood, isolated PBMCs, or DNA extracted from either of those sample types.

The material sequenced was peripheral blood. The rearranged chain carries TRBV24-1 and TRBJ2-3; no D segment can be confidently identified. The TCR was taken from a woman between 40 and 50 years old who had recovered from COVID-19. Here is the DNA: TGTGCCACCAGTGATTTCGTGGGCGTCGATACGCAGTATTTT. It translates as CATSDFVGVDTQYF.